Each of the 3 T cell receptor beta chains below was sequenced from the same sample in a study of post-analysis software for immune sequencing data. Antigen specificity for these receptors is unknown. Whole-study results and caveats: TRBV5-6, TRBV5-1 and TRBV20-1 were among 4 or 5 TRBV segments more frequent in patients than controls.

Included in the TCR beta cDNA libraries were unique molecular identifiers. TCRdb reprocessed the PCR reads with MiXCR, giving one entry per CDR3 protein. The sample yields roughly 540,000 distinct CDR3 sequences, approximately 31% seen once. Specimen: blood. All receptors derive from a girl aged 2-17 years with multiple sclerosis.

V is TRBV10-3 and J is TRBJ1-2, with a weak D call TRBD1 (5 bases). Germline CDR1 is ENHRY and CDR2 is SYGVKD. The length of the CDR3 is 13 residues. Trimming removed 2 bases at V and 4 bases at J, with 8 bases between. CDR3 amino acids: CAISEPRAYGYTF. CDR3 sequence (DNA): TGTGCCATCAGTGAGCCCAGGGCCTATGGCTACACCTTC.

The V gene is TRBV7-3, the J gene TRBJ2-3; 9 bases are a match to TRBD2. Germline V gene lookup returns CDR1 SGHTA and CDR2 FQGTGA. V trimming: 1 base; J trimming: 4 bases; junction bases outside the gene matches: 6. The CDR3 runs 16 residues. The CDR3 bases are TGTGCCAGCAGCTTAATTCCGCGGGGGGGTTCAGATACGCAGTATTTT. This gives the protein CASSLIPRGGSDTQYF.

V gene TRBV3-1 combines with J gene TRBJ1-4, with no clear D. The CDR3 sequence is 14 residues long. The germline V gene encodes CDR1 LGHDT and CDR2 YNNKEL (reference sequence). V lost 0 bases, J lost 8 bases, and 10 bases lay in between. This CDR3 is CASSQDSQTEKLFF. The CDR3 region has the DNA TGTGCCAGCAGCCAAGATAGTCAGACCGAAAAACTGTTTTTT.